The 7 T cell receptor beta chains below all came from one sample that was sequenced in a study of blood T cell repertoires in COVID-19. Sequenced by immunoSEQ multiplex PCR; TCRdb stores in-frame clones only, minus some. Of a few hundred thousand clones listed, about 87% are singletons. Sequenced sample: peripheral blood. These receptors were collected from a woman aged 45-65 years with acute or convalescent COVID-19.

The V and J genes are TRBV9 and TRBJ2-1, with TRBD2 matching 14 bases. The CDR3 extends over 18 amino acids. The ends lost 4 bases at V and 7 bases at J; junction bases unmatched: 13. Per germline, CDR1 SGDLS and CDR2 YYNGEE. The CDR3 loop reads CASSTRPGLAGVGNEQFF. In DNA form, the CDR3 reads TGTGCCAGCAGCACCCGCCCGGGACTAGCGGGAGTAGGGAATGAGCAGTTCTTC. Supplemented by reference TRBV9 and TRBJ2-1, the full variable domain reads DSGVTQTPKHLITATGQRVTLRCSPRSGDLSVYWYQQSLDQGLQFLIQYYNGEERAKGNILERFSAQQFPDLHSELNLSSLELGDSALYFCASSTRPGLAGVGNEQFFGPGTRLTVL.

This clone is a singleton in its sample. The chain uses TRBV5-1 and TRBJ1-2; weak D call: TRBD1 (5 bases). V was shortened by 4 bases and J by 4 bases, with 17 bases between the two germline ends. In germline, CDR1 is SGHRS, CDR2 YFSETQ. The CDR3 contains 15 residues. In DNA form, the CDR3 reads TGCGCCAGCAGCACGGGAGGGGTGTTCGGCTATGGCTACACCTTC. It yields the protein CASSTGGVFGYGYTF.

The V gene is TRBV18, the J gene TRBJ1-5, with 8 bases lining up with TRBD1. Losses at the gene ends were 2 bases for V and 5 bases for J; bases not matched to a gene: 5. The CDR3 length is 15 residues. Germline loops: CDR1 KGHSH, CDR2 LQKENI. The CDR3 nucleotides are TGTGCCAGCTCACCAGTTCAGGGGGCCGATCAGCCCCAGCATTTT. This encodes CASSPVQGADQPQHF.

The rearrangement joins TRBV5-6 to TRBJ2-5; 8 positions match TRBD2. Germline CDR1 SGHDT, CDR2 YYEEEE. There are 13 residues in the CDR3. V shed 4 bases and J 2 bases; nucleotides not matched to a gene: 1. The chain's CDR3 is CASSPSGQETQYF. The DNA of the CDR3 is TGTGCCAGCAGCCCTAGCGGGCAAGAGACCCAGTACTTC. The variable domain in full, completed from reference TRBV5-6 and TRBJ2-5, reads DAGVTQSPTHLIKTRGQQVTLRCSPKSGHDTVSWYQQALGQGPQFIFQYYEEEERQRGNFPDRFSGHQFPNYSSELNVNALLLGDSALYLCASSPSGQETQYFGPGTRLLVL.

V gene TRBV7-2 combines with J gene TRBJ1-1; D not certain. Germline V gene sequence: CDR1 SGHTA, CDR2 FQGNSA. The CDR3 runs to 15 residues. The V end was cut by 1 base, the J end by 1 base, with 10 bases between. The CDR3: CASSLEWASNTEAFF. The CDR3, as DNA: TGTGCCAGCAGCTTAGAATGGGCCTCGAACACTGAAGCTTTCTTT.

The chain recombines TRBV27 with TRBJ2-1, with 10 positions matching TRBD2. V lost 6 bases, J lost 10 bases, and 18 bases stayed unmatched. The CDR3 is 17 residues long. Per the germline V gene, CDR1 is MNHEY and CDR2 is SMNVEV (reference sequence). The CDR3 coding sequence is TGTGCCAGCAGGCGAGGCCAGGGGACTAGCGCTGTAGGAGAGCAGTTCTTC. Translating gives CASRRGQGTSAVGEQFF.

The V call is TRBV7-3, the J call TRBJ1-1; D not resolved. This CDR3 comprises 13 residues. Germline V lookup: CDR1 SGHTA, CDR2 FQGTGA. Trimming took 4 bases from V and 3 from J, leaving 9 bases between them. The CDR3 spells CASSSTAYTEAFF. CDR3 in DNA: TGTGCCAGCAGCTCTACAGCTTACACTGAAGCTTTCTTT.